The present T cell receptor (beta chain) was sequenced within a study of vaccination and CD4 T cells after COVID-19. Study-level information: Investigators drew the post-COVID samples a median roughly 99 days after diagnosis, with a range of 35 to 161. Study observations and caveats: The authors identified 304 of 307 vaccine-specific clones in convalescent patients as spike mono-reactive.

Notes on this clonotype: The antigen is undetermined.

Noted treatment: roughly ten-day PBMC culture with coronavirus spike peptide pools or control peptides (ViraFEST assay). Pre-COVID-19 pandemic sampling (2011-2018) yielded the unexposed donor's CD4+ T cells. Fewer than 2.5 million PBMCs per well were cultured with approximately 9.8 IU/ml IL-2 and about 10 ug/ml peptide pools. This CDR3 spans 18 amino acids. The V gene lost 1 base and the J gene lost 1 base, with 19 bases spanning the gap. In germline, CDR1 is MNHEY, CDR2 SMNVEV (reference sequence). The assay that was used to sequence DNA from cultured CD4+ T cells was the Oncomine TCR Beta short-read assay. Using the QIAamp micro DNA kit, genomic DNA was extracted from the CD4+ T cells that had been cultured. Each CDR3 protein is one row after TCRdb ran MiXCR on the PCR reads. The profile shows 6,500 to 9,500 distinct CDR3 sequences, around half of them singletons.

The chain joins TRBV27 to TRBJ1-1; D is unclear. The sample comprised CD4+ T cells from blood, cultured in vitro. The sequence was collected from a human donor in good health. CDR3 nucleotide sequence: TGTGCCAGCAGTTTATTTTCGGTAGGACTTAGGAGGAACACTGAAGCTTTCTTT. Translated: CASSLFSVGLRRNTEAFF.